The 9 T cell receptor beta chains below were found in one sample sequenced in a study of T cell responses to AZD1222 COVID-19 vaccine (dated by TCRdb to the early 2020s). Library construction relied on the immunoSEQ multiplex PCR assay. What TCRdb holds here is the immuneACCESS table cut down to in-frame rearrangements. Part of the clones is not present; checked against another copy, under half of the missing clones reflect an unresolved V gene, and the others are unexplained. For this sample there are fewer than 110,000 clones; about nine tenths appear just once. The ten largest clones take up about 6.8% of the sample. Read against the paper, the sample's time point label means: about 28 days (+/-7) after the second vaccine dose. The specimen comprised peripheral blood, sampled 28 days after the second AZD1222 dose. These receptors all stem from an adult who received the AZD1222 COVID-19 vaccine.

The rearrangement links TRBV11-2 to TRBJ2-7; TRBD2 matches at 10 bases. V shed 0 bases, J shed 4 bases, and the junction held 6 bases outside the gene matches. Germline CDR1 and CDR2: SGHAT and FQNNGV. There are 16 residues in the CDR3. In DNA, the CDR3 is TGTGCCAGCAGCTTAGAACTAGCGGGATGGGGTTACGAGCAGTACTTC. Translated, it gives CASSLELAGWGYEQYF.

Points on this clone: Other DNA sequences in this specimen translate into the identical CDR3. The chain links TRBV3-1 (or the pseudogene TRBV3-2) to TRBJ2-7, with D unclear. Germline lookup yields CDR1 LGHDT and CDR2 YNNKEL (reference sequence). Trimming took off 1 base at V and 6 bases at J, with 4 bases between the two ends. The CDR3 runs 11 residues. CDR3 nucleotides: TGTGCCAGCAGCCAAGGGGGCGAGCAGTACTTC. It encodes CASSQGGEQYF.

This CDR3 reads CATSRYRGSNQPQHF. Written as DNA, the CDR3 is TGTGCCACCAGCAGGTACAGGGGATCCAATCAGCCCCAGCATTTT. The rearrangement joins TRBV15 to TRBJ1-5, with 7 bases fitting TRBD1. This CDR3 contains 15 residues. Trimming at V came to 3 bases and at J to 3 bases, leaving 5 bases not matched to a gene. Looked up from germline, CDR1 is LNHNV and CDR2 is YYDKDF (reference sequence).

This chain joins TRBV4-3 and TRBJ2-7; D might be TRBD2 (6 bases). The germline V gene encodes CDR1 LGHNA and CDR2 YSLEER. This CDR3 has 15 amino acids. V was trimmed by 0 bases and J by 3 bases, leaving 12 bases between them. The CDR3 DNA follows: TGCGCCAGCAGCCAAGATCATCAAGCGGGCTACGAGCAGTACTTC. Protein sequence: CASSQDHQAGYEQYF.

This clone was found once. This rearrangement joins TRBV27 to TRBJ1-4; D ambiguous. Trimming pared 6 bases from V and 1 base from J, leaving 9 bases between. The germline V gene encodes CDR1 MNHEY and CDR2 SMNVEV (reference sequence). The CDR3 is 14 residues long. CDR3 amino acids: CASRLMGTNEKLFF. The CDR3 coding sequence is TGTGCCAGCAGACTTATGGGAACTAATGAAAAACTGTTTTTT.

The CDR3 here is CASSVLDGRSNEKLFF. The CDR3 DNA reads TGTGCCAGCAGCGTTCTTGACGGCAGAAGCAATGAAAAACTGTTTTTT. This chain connects TRBV9 to TRBJ1-4, with D hard to call. From germline, CDR1 is SGDLS and CDR2 YYNGEE. V lost 2 bases and J 5 bases, leaving 16 bases between the germline ends. The CDR3 is 16 amino acids.

This clone was detected once. The gene calls are TRBV24-1 and TRBJ1-5, with TRBD1 matching over 7 bases. This CDR3 is built from 15 residues. The V segment lost 4 bases and the J segment 1 base; nucleotides outside the gene matches: 3. The germline CDR1 and CDR2 sequences are KGHDR and SFDVKD. The CDR3 reads CATSDSQGSNQPQHF. DNA of the CDR3: TGTGCCACCAGTGACTCACAGGGGAGCAATCAGCCCCAGCATTTT.

The chain uses TRBV27 and TRBJ2-7, with D possibly TRBD1 on 6 matching bases. The CDR3 runs 16 residues. The V end was cut by 5 bases, the J end by 3 bases, with 20 bases between. In germline, CDR1 is MNHEY, CDR2 SMNVEV (reference sequence). CDR3 nucleotide sequence: TGTGCCAGCAGTCCGTCAACAGGGTCCGGATTCTACGAGCAGTACTTC. It is translated as CASSPSTGSGFYEQYF.

The CDR3 protein is CASRQGTTSYGYTF. As DNA, the CDR3 is TGCGCCAGCAGACAGGGGACGACCTCCTATGGCTACACCTTC. The gene calls are TRBV5-1 and TRBJ1-2; 7 nucleotides match TRBD1. J gave up 4 bases and V 5 bases, and 8 bases lay outside the gene matches. The germline CDR1 and CDR2 sequences are SGHRS and YFSETQ. The CDR3 extends over 14 amino acids.